These T cell receptor beta chains were read from a single sample in a study of tumor-infiltrating lymphocytes in oesophageal squamous cell carcinoma. TCRdb processed the PCR reads anew with MiXCR; each CDR3 protein has one entry. The top ten hold 29% of the sample, which has around 20,000 distinct CDR3 sequences, nearly 45% seen once. The specimen was esophageal tumor tissue. These receptors were taken from a male donor with esophageal squamous cell carcinoma. CDR3s include the opening cysteine and the closing phenylalanine or tryptophan. D genes are given only for firm matches. Clone size is given for some rows only: seen once, a few or many times, or a class if the clone is expanded.

TRBJ2-6 NA large TRBV7-6 CASSLGGATGANVLTF TGTGCCAGCAGCTTAGGAGGAGCGACTGGGGCCAACGTCCTGACTTTC
TRBJ1-1 NA NA TRBV7-2 CASSLGVLTEAFF TGTGCCAGCAGCTTAGGTGTGCTCACTGAAGCTTTCTTT
TRBJ2-7 NA NA TRBV28 CASSLDTFVYEQYF TGTGCCAGCAGTTTAGATACGTTTGTCTACGAGCAGTACTTC
TRBJ2-3 TRBD2 NA TRBV5-4 CASTRAGGPTDTQYF TGTGCCAGCACCCGAGCGGGAGGGCCGACAGATACGCAGTATTTT
TRBJ2-7 NA few TRBV15 CATSRDVSSSYEQYF TGTGCCACCAGCAGAGATGTAAGCAGCTCCTACGAGCAGTACTTC
TRBJ2-6 NA NA TRBV30 CAWTRVGGPFSGANVLTF TGTGCCTGGACCAGGGTTGGGGGGCCCTTTTCTGGGGCCAACGTCCTGACTTTC
TRBJ2-7 NA NA TRBV7-2 CASSLDQMGEQYF TGTGCCAGCAGCTTAGACCAGATGGGTGAGCAGTACTTC
TRBJ2-2 NA once TRBV6-1 CASSEGLITGELFF TGTGCCAGCAGTGAAGGATTGATCACCGGGGAGCTGTTTTTT
TRBJ2-2 NA NA TRBV7-6 CASSLDQTGELFF TGTGCCAGCAGCTTAGATCAGACCGGGGAGCTGTTTTTT
TRBJ2-1 TRBD2 NA TRBV7-2 CASSLGLAGVNEQFF TGTGCCAGCAGTTTGGGACTAGCGGGAGTTAATGAGCAGTTCTTC
TRBJ2-1 NA medium-sized TRBV28 CASSPWSNSYNEQFF TGTGCCAGCAGCCCCTGGTCAAACTCCTACAATGAGCAGTTCTTC
TRBJ2-5 NA many TRBV12-3/TRBV12-4 CASTGSSDQETQYF TGTGCCAGCACAGGGTCCTCAGATCAAGAGACCCAGTACTTC
TRBJ2-7 NA NA TRBV28 CASSPPVSYEQYF TGTGCCAGCAGCCCTCCAGTATCCTACGAGCAGTACTTC
TRBJ1-2 NA many TRBV5-1 CASSLSGPTDYGYTF TGCGCCAGCAGCTTGTCCGGACCCACGGACTATGGCTACACCTTC
TRBJ2-1 TRBD2 many TRBV5-1 CASSLRLAGGVEQFF TGCGCCAGCAGCTTGCGACTAGCGGGAGGTGTTGAGCAGTTCTTC
TRBJ1-4 TRBD1 many TRBV12-3/TRBV12-4 CASRRDRVYNEKLFF TGTGCCAGCAGAAGGGACAGGGTCTATAATGAAAAACTGTTTTTT
TRBJ2-6 NA once TRBV5-1 CASSLAGTGANVLTF TGCGCCAGCAGCTTGGCCGGGACTGGGGCCAACGTCCTGACTTTC
TRBJ1-4 NA many TRBV6-1 CASHRGLKGEKLFF TGTGCGTCACACCGGGGCCTCAAGGGGGAAAAACTGTTTTTT
TRBJ1-4 NA once TRBV7-2 CASSPQRSTNEKLFF TGTGCCAGCAGCCCCCAGAGATCAACTAATGAAAAACTGTTTTTT
TRBJ2-1 TRBD2 NA TRBV4-2 CASSQWGLAGDNEQFF TGTGCCAGCAGCCAATGGGGACTAGCGGGTGACAATGAGCAGTTCTTC
TRBJ2-1 NA NA TRBV6-1 CASSDIQGRSYNEQFF TGTGCCAGCAGTGATATCCAGGGTCGCTCCTACAATGAGCAGTTCTTC
TRBJ2-1 NA NA TRBV9 CASSAPTRNDEQFF TGTGCCAGCAGCGCCCCTACTAGGAACGATGAGCAGTTCTTC
TRBJ2-5 TRBD2 medium-sized TRBV7-3 CASSLSSGGQETQYF TGTGCCAGCAGCTTAAGTTCGGGGGGCCAAGAGACCCAGTACTTC
TRBJ2-5 NA NA TRBV18 CASSPPSGQETQYF TGTGCCAGCTCACCACCTTCTGGCCAAGAGACCCAGTACTTC
TRBJ2-6 NA NA TRBV7-2 CASSHDRRSGANVLTF TGTGCCAGCAGCCACGACAGGAGGTCTGGGGCCAACGTCCTGACTTTC
TRBJ1-4 TRBD1 once TRBV7-6 CASSLHGQGEEKLFF TGTGCCAGCAGCTTACATGGACAGGGGGAAGAAAAACTGTTTTTT
TRBJ2-1 NA NA TRBV27 CASKALTYNEQFF TGTGCCAGCAAGGCACTTACCTACAATGAGCAGTTCTTC
TRBJ2-1 NA few TRBV7-6 CASSFRLQEQFF TGTGCCAGCAGCTTCCGACTACAGGAGCAGTTCTTC
TRBJ2-1 NA NA TRBV7-9 CASSPAPSAYNEQFF TGTGCCAGCAGCCCGGCTCCGTCGGCCTACAATGAGCAGTTCTTC
TRBJ2-3 TRBD2 many TRBV2 CASSEPSGSTDTQYF TGTGCCAGCAGTGAGCCTAGCGGTAGCACAGATACGCAGTATTTT
TRBJ2-1 TRBD2 medium-sized TRBV12-3/TRBV12-4 CASRRTSGQGDQEQFF TGTGCCAGCAGAAGGACTAGCGGCCAAGGGGACCAGGAGCAGTTCTTC
TRBJ2-7 NA many TRBV28 CASSPPGHPGVRFF TGTGCCAGCAGCCCCCCTGGCCATCCCGGGGTTCGTTTTTTC
TRBJ2-7 NA NA TRBV3-1 CASSQEGTGLEQYF TGTGCCAGCAGCCAAGAGGGGACTGGCCTCGAGCAGTACTTC
TRBJ2-4 TRBD2 NA TRBV5-1 CASSPKLAGEVVYF TGCGCCAGCAGCCCGAAACTAGCGGGAGAGGTAGTGTACTTC
TRBJ2-1 TRBD2 many TRBV6-1 CASSPILAGSYNEQFF TGTGCCAGCAGTCCAATACTAGCGGGATCCTACAATGAGCAGTTCTTC
TRBJ2-1 TRBD2 NA TRBV7-2 CASSLVGAGGRNEQFF TGTGCCAGCAGCTTAGTCGGAGCGGGAGGAAGGAATGAGCAGTTCTTC
TRBJ2-7 NA NA TRBV7-3 CASSLDGSYEQYF TGTGCCAGCAGCTTAGACGGCTCCTACGAGCAGTACTTC
TRBJ2-7 NA NA TRBV27 CASSLSYKDYEQYF TGTGCCAGCAGTTTATCCTACAAGGACTACGAGCAGTACTTC
TRBJ2-7 NA many TRBV10-3 CAISESPGEQYEQYF TGTGCCATCAGTGAGTCTCCGGGCGAGCAGTACGAGCAGTACTTC
TRBJ1-1 NA NA TRBV11-2 CASMIEMNTEAFF TGTGCCAGCATGATCGAGATGAACACTGAAGCTTTCTTT
TRBJ1-4 NA many TRBV25-1 CARKLPIRRKFEKLFF TGTGCCAGGAAACTTCCGATAAGGAGAAAATTTGAAAAACTGTTTTTT
TRBJ2-1 NA many TRBV9 CASSVEALLDEQFF TGTGCCAGCAGCGTAGAAGCCCTGTTAGATGAGCAGTTCTTC
TRBJ2-3 NA many TRBV6-1 CASSEEGSGTQYF TGTGCCAGCAGTGAAGAAGGGTCGGGTACGCAGTATTTT
TRBJ2-5 NA NA TRBV27 CASSRSRGKQETQYF TGTGCCAGCAGTCGTTCTAGGGGGAAACAAGAGACCCAGTACTTC
TRBJ2-1 TRBD2 NA TRBV7-3 CASSGGLAGVGEQFF TGTGCCAGCAGCGGGGGACTAGCGGGAGTTGGTGAGCAGTTCTTC
TRBJ2-6 NA NA TRBV7-9 CASSSSSGANVLTF TGTGCCAGCAGCTCTAGTTCTGGGGCCAACGTCCTGACTTTC
TRBJ1-2 TRBD1 NA TRBV9 CASSVGGRGRNGYTF TGTGCCAGCAGCGTAGGGGGGAGGGGGCGAAATGGCTACACCTTC
TRBJ1-4 TRBD1 many TRBV7-8 CASSLLTGGKLFF TGTGCCAGCAGCTTACTGACAGGGGGGAAACTGTTTTTT
TRBJ1-2 NA medium-sized TRBV12-3/TRBV12-4 CASSRPQEGGYTF TGTGCCAGCAGTCGGCCCCAGGAGGGGGGCTACACCTTC
TRBJ2-7 NA NA TRBV5-1 CASSLDEGEQYF TGCGCCAGCAGCTTGGATGAGGGTGAGCAGTACTTC
TRBJ1-6 TRBD1 NA TRBV5-1 CATSLQGAGGPYNSPLHF TGCGCCACCAGCTTACAGGGGGCGGGAGGGCCCTATAATTCACCCCTCCACTTC
TRBJ1-2 NA many TRBV25-1 CASSGNRDGYTF TGTGCCAGCAGTGGTAACAGGGATGGCTACACCTTC
TRBJ2-5 NA many TRBV15 CATTGEGAETQYF TGTGCCACGACAGGGGAGGGGGCAGAGACCCAGTACTTC
TRBJ1-4 TRBD1 NA TRBV7-2 CASSPRDRGRVGEKLFF TGTGCCAGCAGCCCCCGGGACAGGGGGCGAGTCGGGGAAAAACTGTTTTTT
TRBJ2-5 TRBD2 many TRBV2 CASSAASGSKGQETQYF TGTGCCAGCAGTGCTGCTAGCGGGAGCAAAGGCCAAGAGACCCAGTACTTC